This record covers a single T cell receptor beta chain. This clone was seen a handful of times. It has no known antigen specificity. No base-level quality is on record; no much larger clone is a single base apart. From each donor, a single peripheral blood sample of about 110 mL on average was drawn into heparinised tubes. A BD FACSAria II was used to sort naive, central memory, regulatory and stem cell-like memory CD4+ T cells with a panel that included CD45RO, CCR7, CD25, CD127, CD95 and CD27. Every sorted population had a purity above 95%. PBMCs were isolated immediately by Lymphoprep density gradient centrifugation and stained directly without culture. Samples were stained and sorted in pairs, with one healthy donor and one patient per experiment, so that batch effects were minimized. The record originates from a study of beta chain features in type 1 diabetes (dated by TCRdb to the late 2010s). Concerning the study at large: Mean age, gender distribution, total cell number and subset yield did not differ between patients and healthy donors. A total of under 120,000,000 sorted cells were examined across all samples, and RNA yield correlated strongly with the number of cells per subset. Naive and central memory subsets were obtained from all 30 or so donors, but regulatory and stem cell-like memory subsets were isolated from only 8 patients and 8 healthy donors. In the study, TCRB repertoires of sorted circulating CD4+ T cell subsets from recently diagnosed type 1 diabetes patients were compared with those of matched healthy donors. The research as a whole found: Sequencing cDNA rather than genomic DNA could over-represent highly expressing activated cells, although activation and CD3 levels did not differ between groups. In all four CD4+ subsets, TCRB CDR3 length was moderately but significantly shorter in type 1 diabetes patients. Naive, central memory and regulatory TCRB repertoires appeared to be more similar among patients than among healthy donors. Shorter templates might have been favored by PCR, but patient and control samples were amplified and corrected together, so both groups would have been affected equally by any skew. Patients with type 1 diabetes made fewer insertions and deleted more nucleotides at VDJ recombination sites, implying thymic rearrangement abnormalities. Only small numbers of individuals were included in the HLA sub-analyses, which left unresolved whether HLA type had any influence on TCRB rearrangement.

All of the isolated RNA was reverse transcribed with the High Capacity cDNA Reverse Transcription Kit, so expressed TCRB transcripts were sequenced. Naive, central memory and regulatory T cell samples underwent deep immunoSEQ sequencing, averaging about 3.57 million total reads per sample. Sorted cells were lysed in RLT buffer and RNA was extracted with DNase-treated RNeasy Micro or Mini kits, depending on cell number. To prevent cross-contamination, every cell subset was processed on its own, while patient and healthy donor samples were processed together. TCRB sequences were amplified from cDNA with the immunoSEQ multiplex PCR, producing 87-bp fragments spanning the CDR3 region. Amplicons were sequenced on the Illumina HiSeq platform. The authors processed their data as follows. PCR bias was computationally corrected using synthetic template baselines, reads within Hamming distance 2 were collapsed, and singletons that could not be merged were discarded. Reads were aligned against IMGT so that V, D and J genes, CDR3 length and insertions or deletions at six rearrangement sites could be assigned. Within each subset, clonotype counts were normalized to sorted cell number, and only after that were true diversity and Gini coefficients computed with the tcR R package. Repertoire sharing was quantified using the overlap coefficient calculated on TCRB nucleotide sequences. As a proxy for the pre-selection repertoire, out-of-frame TCRB sequences from naive cells were analyzed. TCRdb re-hosts the immuneACCESS table, in-frame sequences only. Its copies lack some clones; in the studies checked, an unresolved V gene accounts for under half of them, and the cause for the rest is not known. Clonal size and the V and J genes are those of that table, whereas D and trimming came from the DNA. This sample lists about half a million clones; roughly 31% were detected once. The top ten clones comprise about 0.065% of the sample.

V trim: 5 bases; J trim: 8 bases; unmatched bases: 7. From the cysteine through the phenylalanine, the CDR3 covers 14 amino acids. Left in the record is the CDR3 DNA by itself, 42 bases read in frame from the first base. Reading the germline V gene gives CDR1 SGHNT and CDR2 YENEEA. The V and J segments used are TRBV11-3 and TRBJ2-1, and TRBD1 aligns with 9 junction nucleotides. The sample taken for sequencing was naive CD4+ T cells from blood. The cell subset or site label here, explained by the study, means: true naive CD4+ T cells. This clonotype was sampled from a man between 18 and 35 years old in good health. At the DNA level, the sequence is TGTGCCAGCAGCAGGGGACAGGGAAAGTATGAGCAGTTCTTC. This translates into CASSRGQGKYEQFF.